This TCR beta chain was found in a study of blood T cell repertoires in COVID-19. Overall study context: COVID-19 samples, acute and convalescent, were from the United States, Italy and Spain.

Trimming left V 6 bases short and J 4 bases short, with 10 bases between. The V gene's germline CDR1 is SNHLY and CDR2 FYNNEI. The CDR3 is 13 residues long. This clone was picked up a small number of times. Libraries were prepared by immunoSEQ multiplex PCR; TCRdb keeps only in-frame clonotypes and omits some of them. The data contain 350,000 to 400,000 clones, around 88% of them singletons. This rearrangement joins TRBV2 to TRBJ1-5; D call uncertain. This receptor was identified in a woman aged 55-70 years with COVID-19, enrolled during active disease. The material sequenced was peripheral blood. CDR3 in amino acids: CASRGRWNQPQHF. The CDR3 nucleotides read TGTGCCAGCAGGGGGAGATGGAATCAGCCCCAGCATTTT.